The 25 T cell receptor beta chains in this list originate from one sample, sequenced in a study of early T cells in non-severe SARS-CoV-2 infection. From the 5' RACE reads, TCRdb called clonotypes with MiXCR, one entry per CDR3 protein. Found here are tens of thousands of distinct CDR3 sequences, around 20% of them singletons; the top ten hold about 8.4%. The sample consisted of whole blood, taken at baseline. The receptor source for this set is an adult who was a healthcare worker with PCR-confirmed SARS-CoV-2 infection or an uninfected control (not recorded which).

This clonotype was seen repeatedly, ten times or more. CDR3 in DNA: TGTGCCAGCAGCCCCAGGACAGGGACTGGAAACACCATATATTTT. Amino acids: CASSPRTGTGNTIYF. The gene calls are TRBV9 and TRBJ1-3; 8 positions match TRBD1. With V trimmed by 4 bases and J by 2 bases, 5 bases remained unmatched. The CDR3 covers 15 residues. Germline loops: CDR1 SGDLS, CDR2 YYNGEE.

A few counts support this clonotype. V gene TRBV6-5 combines with J gene TRBJ1-2; 7 bases agree with TRBD1. The CDR3 runs 13 residues. V trimming: 7 bases; J trimming: 6 bases; junction bases outside the gene matches: 8. The germline V gene has CDR1 MNHEY and CDR2 SVGAGI. The CDR3 region is CASNRQGGDGYTF. The DNA of the CDR3 is TGTGCCAGCAATAGACAGGGAGGTGATGGCTACACCTTC.

J is TRBJ1-2 and V is TRBV19, with D hard to call. Trimming removed 7 bases at V and 5 bases at J, with 14 bases between. The germline V gene encodes CDR1 LNHDA and CDR2 SQIVND (reference sequence). The length of the CDR3 is 13 residues. CDR3 nucleotides: TGTGCCAGTAAGGAGCAGTGGCAATATGGCTACACCTTC. Protein sequence: CASKEQWQYGYTF.

This clonotype was counted only a few times. In DNA, the CDR3 is TGTGCCAGCAGCTCTCAGACAGGGACGAACACTGAAGCTTTCTTT. This translates into CASSSQTGTNTEAFF. The rearrangement joins TRBV7-9 to TRBJ1-1, with 7 nucleotides matching TRBD1. Per the germline V gene, CDR1 is SEHNR and CDR2 is FQNEAQ (reference sequence). The CDR3 is 15 amino acids. Trimming took 4 bases from V and 1 from J; bases not matched to a gene: 6.

This clonotype came up a few times. In nucleotides, the CDR3 is TGTGCCAGCAGCTTAGGGACAGCAAGAAACACCATATATTTT. This sequence encodes CASSLGTARNTIYF. The chain carries TRBV11-2 and TRBJ1-3; a possible D gene is TRBD1 (6 bases). The V gene lost 1 base and the J gene lost 5 bases, with 9 bases spanning the gap. Per germline, CDR1 SGHAT and CDR2 FQNNGV. This CDR3 is 14 amino acids long.

The gene calls are TRBV5-1 and TRBJ1-1; TRBD1 aligns across 8 bases. The CDR3 loop spans 15 amino acids. From germline, CDR1 is SGHRS and CDR2 YFSETQ. With V trimmed by 3 bases and J by 9 bases, 13 bases remained unmatched. CDR3 sequence: CASSWAGQAENQAFF. In DNA form, the CDR3 reads TGCGCCAGCAGCTGGGCGGGACAGGCGGAAAACCAAGCTTTCTTT.

On this clonotype itself: A much larger clonotype is one base distant, so this may be a read error. This chain joins TRBV7-2 and TRBJ2-3; TRBD2 agrees at 8 bases. The CDR3 length is 15 residues. The junction had 6 bases not matched to a gene; V was cut back by 5 bases and J by 2 bases. Germline CDR1 reads SGHTA; CDR2 reads FQGNSA. The CDR3 DNA reads TGTGCCAGCAGCACCAGCGGGGGCGCCACAGATACGCAGTATTTT. This sequence encodes CASSTSGGATDTQYF. Based on the CDR3 plus reference TRBV7-2 and TRBJ2-3, the full variable domain is GAGVSQSPSNKVTEKGKDVELRCDPISGHTALYWYRQSLGQGLEFLIYFQGNSAPDKSGLPSDRFSAERTGGSVSTLTIQRTQQEDSAVYLCASSTSGGATDTQYFGPGTRLTVL.

The sample holds a few counts of this clonotype. The chain couples TRBV7-7 to TRBJ2-1; tentatively, D is TRBD2 (5 bases). The germline gives CDR1 SSHAT, CDR2 FNYEAQ (reference sequence). The V gene lost 5 bases and the J gene lost 4 bases, with 12 bases spanning the gap. The CDR3 is made up of 14 amino acids. CDR3 protein: CASSPIEGYNEQFF. As DNA, the CDR3 is TGTGCCAGCAGCCCTATAGAGGGTTACAATGAGCAGTTCTTC.

This clonotype was observed a handful of times. The chain carries TRBV7-9 and TRBJ1-1; 11 bases align to TRBD1. Germline CDR1 SEHNR, CDR2 FQNEAQ (reference sequence). The CDR3 runs to 13 residues. The V segment lost 7 bases and the J segment 5 bases; nucleotides outside the gene matches: 3. Here the CDR3 DNA reads TGTGCCAGCACGGGACAGGGGGTGACTGAAGCTTTCTTT. This encodes CASTGQGVTEAFF.

This clonotype has ten or more counts. The chain joins TRBV29-1 to TRBJ2-7; the match to TRBD1 covers 8 bases. Germline CDR1 and CDR2: SQVTM and ANQGSEA. After removal of 1 base from V and 2 bases from J, the junction contained 1 base not matched to a gene. This CDR3 has 13 residues. The CDR3 DNA is TGCAGCGTTGAAGGGACAGGGACCTACGAGCAGTACTTC. Translated, it gives CSVEGTGTYEQYF.

The table lists this clonotype with a few counts. The rearrangement links TRBV14 to TRBJ2-5; maybe TRBD2 (5 bases). The CDR3 totals 13 residues. V lost 1 base and J 7 bases, leaving 10 bases between the germline ends. Germline CDR1 is SGHDN and CDR2 is FVKESK. The CDR3: CASSQASWRTQYF. The CDR3 DNA sequence: TGTGCCAGCAGCCAAGCTAGCTGGAGGACCCAGTACTTC.

The CDR3 sequence: CASSSKEGGTEAFF. In nucleotides, the CDR3 is TGTGCCAGCAGCTCCAAGGAAGGTGGAACTGAAGCTTTCTTT. The V call is TRBV7-8, the J call TRBJ1-1, with D uncertain. This CDR3 has 14 amino acids. Trimming left V 4 bases short and J 5 bases short, with 14 bases between. Looked up from germline, CDR1 is SGHVS and CDR2 is FQNEAQ.

This clonotype was found a few times. The genes are TRBV5-1 and TRBJ1-1, with no clear D. Between the trimmed V and J ends, which lost 5 bases and 0 bases, there was a span of 11 bases. Germline CDR1 is SGHRS and CDR2 is YFSETQ. The CDR3 has 14 amino acids. Here the CDR3 reads CASRNRELNTEAFF. CDR3 nucleotide sequence: TGCGCCAGCAGAAACCGGGAGTTGAACACTGAAGCTTTCTTT.

This clonotype appeared a few times. This sequence joins TRBV20-1 and TRBJ1-2; a weak D match, TRBD1 (5 bases). The CDR3 runs 12 residues. Germline CDR1 is DFQATT and CDR2 is SNEGSKA (reference sequence). V was clipped by 5 bases and J by 1 base, with 8 bases between them. The CDR3 nucleotides read TGCAGTGCTTCGACAGTTAACTATGGCTACACCTTC. This translates into CSASTVNYGYTF.

This clonotype was counted between two and nine times. The rearrangement uses TRBV27 and TRBJ2-7, with D maybe TRBD1 (5 bases). The V gene lost 0 bases and the J gene lost 7 bases, with 16 bases spanning the gap. The CDR3 sequence is 15 residues long. CDR1 is MNHEY, CDR2 SMNVEV, per germline (reference sequence). CDR3 nucleotides: TGTGCCAGCAGTTTATCGGTTTGGGGCAGGACAGAGCAGTACTTC. Translating it yields CASSLSVWGRTEQYF.

This clonotype has just a few counts. The rearrangement links TRBV5-6 to TRBJ1-1, with D unclear. V shed 3 bases and J shed 1 base, with 10 bases lying between them. There are 14 residues in the CDR3. Per germline, CDR1 SGHDT and CDR2 YYEEEE. DNA for the CDR3: TGTGCCAGCAGCTCAGTTCGGAGGAACACTGAAGCTTTCTTT. As protein: CASSSVRRNTEAFF.

The gene calls are TRBV10-1 and TRBJ1-6; D unresolved. CDR1 is WNHNN and CDR2 is SYGVQD in the germline V gene (reference sequence). The CDR3 has 12 residues. V lost 3 bases to trimming and J lost 14 bases, with 11 bases between them. The CDR3 coding sequence is TGCGCCAGCAGTGATTCTCTGAAGGCCCTCCACTTT. The encoded protein is CASSDSLKALHF.

This clonotype was detected only a few times. The CDR3, as DNA: TGTGCCAGCAGACGAGAGAGACAGCCCCAGCATTTT. It encodes CASRRERQPQHF. J is TRBJ1-5 and V is TRBV28; D is unresolved. V gave up 6 bases and J gave up 7 bases, with 10 bases separating them. Germline V gives CDR1 MDHEN, CDR2 SYDVKM. The CDR3 has 12 amino acids.

The chain combines TRBV2 with TRBJ2-4; D is undetermined. CDR1 is SNHLY, CDR2 FYNNEI, per germline. V lost 7 bases and J lost 1, with 5 bases in between. The length of the CDR3 is 12 residues. The DNA of the CDR3 is TGTGCCAGCACCCTGGCCAAAAACATTCAGTACTTC. Translation: CASTLAKNIQYF.

The V call is TRBV7-6, the J call TRBJ1-4; possible D gene TRBD1, 6 bases. Deletions cut 6 bases from V and 0 bases from J, with 11 bases between. Per the germline V gene, CDR1 is SGHVS and CDR2 is FNYEAQ. The CDR3 has 15 residues. CDR3 in amino acids: CASRKTGTTNEKLFF. In nucleotides, the CDR3 is TGTGCCAGCAGGAAAACAGGGACAACTAATGAAAAACTGTTTTTT. Filled out from reference TRBV7-6 and TRBJ1-4, the complete variable domain reads GAGVSQSPRYKVTKRGQDVALRCDPISGHVSLYWYRQALGQGPEFLTYFNYEAQQDKSGLPNDRFSAERPEGSISTLTIQRTEQRDSAMYRCASRKTGTTNEKLFFGSGTQLSVL.

The chain has TRBV7-2 and TRBJ2-1, with a tentative D call TRBD1 (5 bases). Germline V gives CDR1 SGHTA, CDR2 FQGNSA. CDR3 length equals 15 residues. The V gene lost 5 bases and the J gene lost 4 bases, with 15 bases spanning the gap. The DNA for the CDR3 is TGTGCCAGCAGCCTAGAGCAGGGCCAATACAATGAGCAGTTCTTC. It translates to CASSLEQGQYNEQFF. Full variable domain (missing parts from reference TRBV7-2 and TRBJ2-1): GAGVSQSPSNKVTEKGKDVELRCDPISGHTALYWYRQSLGQGLEFLIYFQGNSAPDKSGLPSDRFSAERTGGSVSTLTIQRTQQEDSAVYLCASSLEQGQYNEQFFGPGTRLTVL.

This clonotype was observed many times. V usage is TRBV4-1 and J usage is TRBJ2-7; the match to TRBD2 covers 13 bases. Germline V gives CDR1 MGHRA, CDR2 YSYEKL. J gave up 1 base and V 4 bases, and 1 base lay outside the gene matches. This CDR3 region has 15 residues. CDR3 in amino acids: CASSPGLAGSYEQYF. CDR3 nucleotides: TGCGCCAGCAGCCCGGGACTAGCGGGGTCCTACGAGCAGTACTTC.

The V call is TRBV6-5, the J call TRBJ1-5, with D possibly being TRBD1 (5 bases). The CDR3 is made up of 12 amino acids. V was trimmed by 6 bases and J by 4 bases, leaving 7 bases between them. Germline-derived CDR1 and CDR2 are MNHEY and SVGAGI. The DNA for the CDR3 is TGTGCCAGCAGGAAGGGGAATCAGCCCCAGCATTTT. Translation: CASRKGNQPQHF.

This clonotype was found a few times. The V gene is TRBV15, the J gene TRBJ2-7, with TRBD1 identical over 11 bases. Germline V gene sequence: CDR1 LNHNV, CDR2 YYDKDF (reference sequence). The CDR3 length is 18 residues. With V trimmed by 1 base and J by 4 bases, 12 bases remained unmatched. The CDR3 region is CATSRAHVPGQGGYEQYF. The CDR3 DNA is TGTGCCACCAGCAGAGCGCATGTCCCGGGACAGGGGGGATACGAGCAGTACTTC.

This clonotype was seen a handful of times. The V and J genes are TRBV2 and TRBJ2-5, with 9 positions matching TRBD2. There are 15 residues in the CDR3. Germline values: CDR1 SNHLY, CDR2 FYNNEI. Trimming cost V 7 bases and J 1 base; bases outside gene matches: 7. This CDR3 is CASIGTSLLQETQYF. The CDR3 DNA sequence: TGTGCCAGCATCGGGACTAGCCTCCTCCAAGAGACCCAGTACTTC.